The entry that follows covers one TCR beta chain sequence. Its antigen remains unidentified. These data are taken from a study of T cell repertoires in cytomegalovirus infection. Whole-study context: It can be stated that public TCR beta signatures indicated CMV infection as well as a matching HLA type.

Germline V gene data show CDR1 as SGHTA and CDR2 as FQGNSA. The CDR3 consists of 15 residues. V gave up 5 bases and J gave up 6 bases; unmatched junction bases: 11. TCRdb reprocessed the reads with MiXCR, giving one entry per CDR3 protein. The data hold about 50,000 distinct CDR3 sequences, with about 19% observed a single time. This TCR was sampled from a human donor in good health (CMV status not recorded). Some clones in this sample may be carry-over from other donors' samples. The source was CD8+ T cells from cultured PBMCs, collected from culture after CMV antigen stimulation. The rearrangement links TRBV7-2 to TRBJ1-2; 8 bases line up with TRBD1. The chain's CDR3 is CASSPRGGQGHGYTF. The CDR3 nucleotides read TGTGCCAGCAGCCCGAGGGGCGGACAGGGTCATGGCTACACCTTC.